These 9 T cell receptor beta chains came from one sample sequenced in a study of preoperative IRX-2 immunotherapy in early breast cancer. This table comes from immunoSEQ multiplex PCR, and its TCRdb copy is limited to in-frame clones, with some not included. The profile shows under 40,000 clones, roughly 96% of them singletons. This sample's treatment: preoperative locoregional IRX-2 cytokine immunotherapy. Sample collection was performed from a patient treated with IRX-2 immunotherapy. The receptors originated from a human donor with breast cancer.

J is TRBJ2-3 and V is TRBV6-1, with D maybe TRBD2 (5 bases). V was pared by 6 bases and J by 5 bases, with 15 bases between. The CDR3 is made up of 14 amino acids. Germline values: CDR1 MNHNS, CDR2 SASEGT. CDR3 nucleotide sequence: TGTGCCAGCAGCCCAAACCGGGAAAGAGATACGCAGTATTTT. It encodes CASSPNRERDTQYF.

The rearrangement uses TRBV9 and TRBJ2-1; 13 bases are a match to TRBD2. Germline V gene sequence: CDR1 SGDLS, CDR2 YYNGEE. This CDR3 has 16 amino acids. Trimming removed 4 bases from V and 10 bases from J; junction bases left unmatched: 11. The CDR3 DNA sequence: TGTGCCAGCAGCCTCAGGACTAGCGGGGGCCTCGGGGAGCAGTTCTTC. This encodes CASSLRTSGGLGEQFF.

The gene calls are TRBV30 and TRBJ2-7; TRBD1 is a possible D gene (5 bases). V gave up 2 bases and J gave up 2 bases, with 16 bases separating them. Germline V lookup: CDR1 GTSNPN, CDR2 SVGIG (reference sequence). The CDR3 consists of 15 residues. The CDR3 region is CAWSIPASRAYEQYF. The CDR3 DNA reads TGTGCCTGGAGTATTCCGGCATCCAGGGCCTACGAGCAGTACTTC.

The chain carries TRBV7-2 and TRBJ2-7; tentative D call: TRBD2 (5 bases). Per the germline V gene, CDR1 is SGHTA and CDR2 is FQGNSA. This CDR3 region has 17 residues. V was trimmed by 5 bases and J by 3 bases, leaving 23 bases between them. For the CDR3, the DNA is TGTGCCAGCAGCCACACCCCGGCGGCGGGCCCCAACTACGAGCAGTACTTC. Amino acid sequence: CASSHTPAAGPNYEQYF.

The chain uses TRBV5-1 and TRBJ2-7, with 9 bases identical to TRBD2. Trimming took 0 bases from V and 3 from J; bases not matched to a gene: 4. Looked up from germline, CDR1 is SGHRS and CDR2 is YFSETQ. The CDR3 has 15 residues. The CDR3 sequence is CASSLDAGGIYEQYF. The DNA of the CDR3 is TGCGCCAGCAGCTTGGACGCGGGGGGGATCTACGAGCAGTACTTC.

The chain uses TRBV7-9 and TRBJ2-6, with no clear D. Germline V gives CDR1 SEHNR, CDR2 FQNEAQ (reference sequence). Trimming stripped 4 bases from V and 0 bases from J, with 10 bases between. The CDR3 spans 16 residues. CDR3 nucleotide sequence: TGTGCCAGCAGCTACCAAGGCAACTCTGGGGCCAACGTCCTGACTTTC. It translates to CASSYQGNSGANVLTF.

The chain joins TRBV5-1 to TRBJ2-3, with D possibly matching TRBD2 (5 bases). There are 14 residues in the CDR3. Per the germline V gene, CDR1 is SGHRS and CDR2 is YFSETQ. Trimming took off 3 bases at V and 5 bases at J, with 13 bases between the two ends. CDR3 protein: CASSSTLRGDTQYF. The DNA of the CDR3 is TGCGCCAGCAGCTCTACCCTCCGGGGAGATACGCAGTATTTT.

V usage is TRBV4-2 and J usage is TRBJ1-1; D gene uncertain. The CDR3 contains 16 residues. Trimming left V 5 bases short and J 4 bases short, with 20 bases between. Germline CDR1 LGHNA, CDR2 YNFKEQ. This chain's CDR3 is CASSSGYRGGGTEAFF. The CDR3 nucleotides read TGTGCCAGCAGCTCTGGTTACCGGGGTGGTGGCACTGAAGCTTTCTTT.

This chain uses TRBV7-8 with TRBJ2-7; either TRBD1 or TRBD2 may supply D (6 bases each). Between the trimmed V and J ends, which lost 5 bases and 3 bases, there was a span of 20 bases. From germline, CDR1 is SGHVS and CDR2 FQNEAQ. The CDR3 has 16 amino acids. The CDR3 sequence: CASSIKTGGSGYEQYF. The CDR3 DNA sequence: TGTGCCAGCAGCATAAAAACCGGGGGCAGTGGCTACGAGCAGTACTTC.